One and the same sample provided the 24 T cell receptor beta chains below, sequenced in a study of blood T cells in healthy people across ages. Primers used in a second PCR of about 7 to 12 cycles were a sample-barcoded 5' primer and a J-beta primer mix. TCRdb called the 5' RACE reads again in MiXCR, with one record for every CDR3 protein. The data hold 600,000 to 850,000 distinct CDR3 sequences, with roughly 41% observed a single time. Sequencing input: blood. These receptors were collected from a woman aged 55-75 years in good health.

The sample holds a few counts of this clonotype. The chain couples TRBV7-2 to TRBJ2-2, with 10 bases aligning to TRBD2. The length of the CDR3 is 15 residues. V lost 4 bases and J lost 9; bases outside the gene matches: 8. From germline, CDR1 is SGHTA and CDR2 FQGNSA. The CDR3, as DNA: TGTGCCAGCAGCTCCAGCGGGAGGGCCGGTCGGGAGCTGTTTTTT. This encodes CASSSSGRAGRELFF.

The chain uses TRBV13 and TRBJ1-3; weak D call: TRBD1 (6 bases). The length of the CDR3 is 15 residues. The germline CDR1 and CDR2 sequences are PRHDT and FYEKMQ (reference sequence). The V end was cut by 5 bases, the J end by 2 bases, with 13 bases between. The CDR3 protein is CASSLGGAPGNTIYF. CDR3 coding DNA: TGTGCCAGCAGCCTGGGGGGGGCTCCTGGAAACACCATATATTTT.

A note on this clonotype: The junction departs from the called germline gene at one end, perhaps through a read error. The chain combines TRBV19 with TRBJ1-2; D remains ambiguous. Germline V gives CDR1 LNHDA, CDR2 SQIVND (reference sequence). The CDR3 runs to 13 residues. CDR3 DNA: TGTGCCGGTAGTATAGACATCTTTGGTGGCTACACCTTC. Translation: CAGSIDIFGGYTF.

The rearrangement links TRBV12-3 or TRBV12-4 to TRBJ2-1, with TRBD2 as a possible D gene (6 bases). V was pared by 6 bases and J by 8 bases, with 17 bases between. This CDR3 has 14 amino acids. The CDR3 here is CASSGDFSAHEQFF. CDR3 sequence (DNA): TGTGCCAGCAGCGGGGACTTCTCCGCACATGAGCAGTTCTTC.

In this sample, this clonotype turned up a few times. The chain combines TRBV7-2 with TRBJ2-7; D not certain. V lost 2 bases to trimming and J lost 3 bases, with 11 bases between them. The CDR3 runs 14 residues. Looked up from germline, CDR1 is SGHTA and CDR2 is FQGNSA. The CDR3 region has the DNA TGTGCCAGCAGCTTAATGGCGGTTTACTACGAGCAGTACTTC. This codes for CASSLMAVYYEQYF.

The gene calls are TRBV28 and TRBJ1-1, with TRBD1 identical over 9 bases. The CDR3 sequence is 16 residues long. Germline lookup yields CDR1 MDHEN and CDR2 SYDVKM. Unmatched junction bases numbered 7, after V lost 5 bases and J lost 0 bases. The CDR3 is CASSNDRGIMNTEAFF. In DNA form, the CDR3 reads TGTGCCAGCAGTAACGACAGGGGGATAATGAACACTGAAGCTTTCTTT.

V and J are TRBV28 and TRBJ2-1, with 14 bases fitting TRBD2. The trim removed 6 bases at V and 7 bases at J, leaving 5 bases unmatched. There are 15 residues in the CDR3. The V gene's germline CDR1 is MDHEN and CDR2 SYDVKM. As DNA, the CDR3 is TGTGCCAGCAGACACGGGACTAGCGGGAGAAATGAGCAGTTCTTC. Protein sequence: CASRHGTSGRNEQFF. Looking up the rest from reference TRBV28 and TRBJ2-1 gives the full variable domain: DVKVTQSSRYLVKRTGEKVFLECVQDMDHENMFWYRQDPGLGLRLIYFSYDVKMKEKGDIPEGYSVSREKKERFSLILESASTNQTSMYLCASRHGTSGRNEQFFGPGTRLTVL.

This clonotype was seen a few times. The chain joins TRBV6-6 to TRBJ1-6; D perhaps matches TRBD1 (6 bases). With 7 bases removed from V and 5 bases from J, the gap between germline ends came to 12 bases. Germline V gene data show CDR1 as MNHNY and CDR2 as SVGAGI (reference sequence). The CDR3 extends over 14 amino acids. For the CDR3, the DNA is TGTGCCAGCACTCTAACAGGGAATAATTCACCCCTCCACTTT. This sequence encodes CASTLTGNNSPLHF.

This clonotype has a handful of counts. This sequence joins TRBV9 and TRBJ1-6, with D possibly being TRBD1 (5 bases). This CDR3 region has 15 residues. The germline V gene encodes CDR1 SGDLS and CDR2 YYNGEE. Trimming left V 3 bases short and J 9 bases short, with 16 bases between. This CDR3 is CASSDSTGFGSPLHF. In DNA, the CDR3 is TGTGCCAGCAGCGACTCCACAGGATTCGGTTCACCCCTCCACTTT.

The table lists this clonotype with a few counts. The chain is built from TRBV3-1 and TRBJ2-7, with D hard to call. Trimming took off 5 bases at V and 6 bases at J, with 11 bases between the two ends. This CDR3 has 12 amino acids. Germline-derived CDR1 and CDR2 are LGHDT and YNNKEL (reference sequence). The CDR3 coding sequence is TGTGCCAGCAGCTTTTCAGCCAGCGAGCAGTACTTC. Translating it yields CASSFSASEQYF.

The J gene is TRBJ2-1, the V gene TRBV6-2 or TRBV6-3; TRBD2 is a possible D gene (6 bases). Trimming left V 3 bases short and J 5 bases short, with 14 bases between. Germline V gene lookup returns CDR1 MNHEY and CDR2 SVGEGT. CDR3 length: 15 residues. CDR3 sequence reads: CASSYGGRKNNEQFF. As DNA, the CDR3 is TGTGCCAGCAGTTATGGGGGGAGGAAGAACAATGAGCAGTTCTTC.

The chain couples TRBV14 to TRBJ2-6, with D unclear. V lost 1 base and J lost 0, with 10 bases in between. The CDR3 has 17 residues. Looked up from germline, CDR1 is SGHDN and CDR2 is FVKESK. CDR3 residues: CASSQVPGSSGANVLTF. CDR3 in DNA: TGTGCCAGCAGCCAAGTCCCAGGCTCCTCTGGGGCCAACGTCCTGACTTTC.

In the case of this clonotype: This may stem from a read error, because a much larger clone lies one nucleotide away. The chain has TRBV29-1 and TRBJ2-3; D remains ambiguous. Germline CDR1 SQVTM, CDR2 ANQGSEA. The CDR3 consists of 13 residues. Trimming left V 3 bases short and J 2 bases short, with 9 bases between. CDR3 region: CSVDRSDTDTQYF. The CDR3 DNA follows: TGCAGCGTTGATCGTTCCGACACAGATACGCAGTATTTT.

The chain is built from TRBV25-1 and TRBJ1-6; D not resolved. Trimming left V 4 bases short and J 13 bases short, with 11 bases between. The CDR3 has 12 amino acids. Germline V CDR1 and CDR2: MGHDK, SYGVNS. CDR3 in DNA: TGTGCCAGCAGTGTCGGCAGCAGGCCCCTCCACTTT. Translation gives CASSVGSRPLHF. Looking up the rest from reference TRBV25-1 and TRBJ1-6 gives the full variable domain: EADIYQTPRYLVIGTGKKITLECSQTMGHDKMYWYQQDPGMELHLIHYSYGVNSTEKGDLSSESTVSRIRTEHFPLTLESARPSHTSQYLCASSVGSRPLHFGNGTRLTVT.

The chain employs TRBV13 and TRBJ1-2; D is perhaps TRBD1 (5 bases). In germline, CDR1 is PRHDT, CDR2 FYEKMQ (reference sequence). Trimming shortened V by 4 bases and J by 2 bases, and 8 bases separated the two germline ends. CDR3 length: 13 amino acids. The CDR3 sequence: CASSYQGNYGYTF. In nucleotides, the CDR3 is TGTGCCAGCAGCTATCAGGGAAACTATGGCTACACCTTC. Variable domain in full (rest from reference TRBV13 and TRBJ1-2): AAGVIQSPRHLIKEKRETATLKCYPIPRHDTVYWYQQGPGQDPQFLISFYEKMQSDKGSIPDRFSAQQFSDYHSELNMSSLELGDSALYFCASSYQGNYGYTFGSGTRLTVV.

The chain joins TRBV6-2 or TRBV6-3 to TRBJ2-2; D uncertain. Germline V gene lookup returns CDR1 MNHEY and CDR2 SVGEGT. This CDR3 is 15 amino acids long. Trimming removed 5 bases at V and 1 base at J, with 11 bases between. The CDR3 DNA sequence: TGTGCCAGCAGTCCCCTAGGCCAGAACACCGGGGAGCTGTTTTTT. As protein: CASSPLGQNTGELFF.

This clonotype was observed a handful of times. V and J are TRBV20-1 and TRBJ2-7, with D possibly TRBD2 on 6 matching bases. CDR3 length: 13 amino acids. The germline V gene has CDR1 DFQATT and CDR2 SNEGSKA (reference sequence). The CDR3 DNA reads TGCAGCTTGCCTTCGGGGGAGGTAGCCGAGCAGTACTTC. Translated: CSLPSGEVAEQYF.

This clonotype was seen only once. This chain connects TRBV7-3 to TRBJ2-1, with 8 bases aligning to TRBD2. After removal of 3 bases from V and 11 bases from J, the junction contained 12 bases not matched to a gene. CDR1 and CDR2 from the germline V gene are SGHTA and FQGTGA. CDR3 length: 15 amino acids. CDR3 loop: CASSFTSGGENKQFF. CDR3 in DNA: TGTGCCAGCAGCTTTACTAGCGGAGGGGAAAATAAGCAGTTCTTC.

This clonotype was picked up one time. At one end, the junction sequence differs from germline, possibly due to a read error. The chain joins TRBV6-1 to TRBJ2-1; TRBD2 aligns across 7 bases. From germline, CDR1 is MNHNS and CDR2 SASEGT. There are 15 residues in the CDR3. The CDR3 bases are TGTGCCAACAGTGACGAGTGGGGGAGGGGCAATGAGCAGTTCTTC. This gives the protein CANSDEWGRGNEQFF.

J is TRBJ1-1 and V is TRBV3-1, with a possible D match to TRBD1 (5 bases). V dropped 3 bases and J dropped 4 bases, with 18 bases sitting between them. The CDR3 sequence is 16 residues long. Germline loops: CDR1 LGHDT, CDR2 YNNKEL (reference sequence). CDR3 loop: CASSHAPGGGFTEAFF. The CDR3 coding sequence is TGTGCCAGCAGCCATGCCCCGGGGGGAGGTTTCACTGAAGCTTTCTTT.

This clonotype has only one observation. The genes are TRBV3-1 and TRBJ2-1; no definite D call. With 1 base removed from V and 9 bases from J, the gap between germline ends came to 7 bases. The CDR3 consists of 12 residues. Germline V gene sequence: CDR1 LGHDT, CDR2 YNNKEL (reference sequence). CDR3: CASSQANGEQFF. CDR3 nucleotides: TGTGCCAGCAGCCAAGCCAACGGTGAGCAGTTCTTC.

Comments on this clonotype: A read error may account for a junction end that differs from germline. This chain uses TRBV11-3 with TRBJ2-1; 9 bases are a match to TRBD2. This CDR3 spans 13 amino acids. Germline lookup yields CDR1 SGHNT and CDR2 YENEEA. CDR3 DNA: TGTGCTAGCAGCGTAGCGGGAGCAAATGAGCAGTTCTTC. It translates to CASSVAGANEQFF.

This clonotype has more than one count but fewer than ten. The chain carries TRBV3-1 and TRBJ2-1, with D possibly matching TRBD2 (5 bases). This CDR3 is built from 16 residues. CDR1 is LGHDT and CDR2 is YNNKEL in the germline V gene (reference sequence). Trimming cost V 4 bases and J 5 bases, with 18 bases left between them. CDR3 loop: CASSLIASTHNNEQFF. CDR3 sequence (DNA): TGTGCCAGCAGCCTTATTGCTAGCACTCATAACAATGAGCAGTTCTTC.

The chain employs TRBV25-1 and TRBJ2-7; 7 bases are shared with TRBD2. The J call could be wrong; TRBJ2-5 is a better fit for the DNA end. Germline loops: CDR1 MGHDK, CDR2 SYGVNS. The CDR3 has 13 residues. In DNA, the CDR3 is TGTGCCAGCAGTCCCCCGGGCGGGGGGACCCAGTACTTC. Protein sequence: CASSPPGGGTQYF.